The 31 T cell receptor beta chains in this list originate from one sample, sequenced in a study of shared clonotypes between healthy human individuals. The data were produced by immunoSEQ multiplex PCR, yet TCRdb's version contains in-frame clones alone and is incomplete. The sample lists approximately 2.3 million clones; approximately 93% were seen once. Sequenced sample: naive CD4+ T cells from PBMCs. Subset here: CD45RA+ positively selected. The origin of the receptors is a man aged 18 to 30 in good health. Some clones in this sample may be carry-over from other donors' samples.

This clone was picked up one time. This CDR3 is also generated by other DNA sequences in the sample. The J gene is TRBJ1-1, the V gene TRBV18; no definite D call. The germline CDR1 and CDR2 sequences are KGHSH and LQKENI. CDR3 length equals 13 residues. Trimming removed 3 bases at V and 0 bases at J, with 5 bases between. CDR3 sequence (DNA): TGTGCCAGCTCACCGTCCATGAACACTGAAGCTTTCTTT. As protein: CASSPSMNTEAFF.

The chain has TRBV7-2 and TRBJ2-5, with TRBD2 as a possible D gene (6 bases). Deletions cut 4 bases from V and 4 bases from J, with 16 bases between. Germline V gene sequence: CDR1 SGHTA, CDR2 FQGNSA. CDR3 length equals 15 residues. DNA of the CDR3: TGTGCCAGCAGCTATCAGGGAGGTAGGGGAGAGACCCAGTACTTC. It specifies CASSYQGGRGETQYF.

The CDR3 loop reads CASSRGTSSYNEQFF. The DNA for the CDR3 is TGTGCCAGCAGTCGCGGGACGAGCTCCTACAATGAGCAGTTCTTC. This chain uses TRBV7-8 with TRBJ2-1; a possible D gene is TRBD2 (6 bases). There are 15 residues in the CDR3. The germline gives CDR1 SGHVS, CDR2 FQNEAQ. Trimming removed 6 bases at V and 0 bases at J, with 12 bases between.

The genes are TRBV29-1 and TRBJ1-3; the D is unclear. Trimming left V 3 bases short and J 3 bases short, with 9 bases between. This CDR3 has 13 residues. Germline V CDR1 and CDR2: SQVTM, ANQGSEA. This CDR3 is CSVEESRGNTIYF. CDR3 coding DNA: TGCAGCGTTGAGGAAAGCCGTGGAAACACCATATATTTT.

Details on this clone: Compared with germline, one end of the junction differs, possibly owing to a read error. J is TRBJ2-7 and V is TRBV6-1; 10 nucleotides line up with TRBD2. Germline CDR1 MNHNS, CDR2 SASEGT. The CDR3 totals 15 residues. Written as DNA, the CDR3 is TGTGCCAGCAGCGAAGCGGGAGGGATTGGTCACGAGCAGTACTTC. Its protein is CASSEAGGIGHEQYF.

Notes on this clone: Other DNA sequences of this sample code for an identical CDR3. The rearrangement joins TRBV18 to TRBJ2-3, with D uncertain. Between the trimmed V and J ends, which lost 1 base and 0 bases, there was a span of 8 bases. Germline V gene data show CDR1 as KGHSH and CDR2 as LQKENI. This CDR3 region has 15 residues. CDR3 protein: CASSPLPSSTDTQYF. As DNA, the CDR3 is TGTGCCAGCTCACCACTCCCCTCTAGCACAGATACGCAGTATTTT.

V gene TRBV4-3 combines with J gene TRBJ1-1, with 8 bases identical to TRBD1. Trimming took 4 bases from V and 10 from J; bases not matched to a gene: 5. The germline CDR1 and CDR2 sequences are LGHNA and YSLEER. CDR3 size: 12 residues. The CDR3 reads CASSLDRGAAFF. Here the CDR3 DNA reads TGCGCCAGCAGCCTTGACAGGGGAGCAGCTTTCTTT.

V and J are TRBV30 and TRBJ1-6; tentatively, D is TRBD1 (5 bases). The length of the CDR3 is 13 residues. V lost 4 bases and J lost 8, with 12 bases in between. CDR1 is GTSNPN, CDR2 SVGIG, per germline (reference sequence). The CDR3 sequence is CAWTGARDSPLHF. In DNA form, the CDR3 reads TGTGCCTGGACTGGGGCGCGAGATTCACCCCTCCACTTT.

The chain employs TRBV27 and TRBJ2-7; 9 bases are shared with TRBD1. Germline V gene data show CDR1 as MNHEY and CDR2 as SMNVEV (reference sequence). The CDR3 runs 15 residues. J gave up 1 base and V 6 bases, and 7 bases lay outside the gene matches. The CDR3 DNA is TGTGCCAGCAGGTCTTTAGGGACAGGGTCCTACGAGCAGTACTTC. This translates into CASRSLGTGSYEQYF.

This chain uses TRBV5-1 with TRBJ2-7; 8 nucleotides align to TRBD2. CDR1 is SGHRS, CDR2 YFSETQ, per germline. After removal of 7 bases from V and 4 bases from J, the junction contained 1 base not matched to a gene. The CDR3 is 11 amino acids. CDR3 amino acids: CASREGYEQYF. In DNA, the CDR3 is TGCGCCAGCCGGGAGGGTTACGAGCAGTACTTC.

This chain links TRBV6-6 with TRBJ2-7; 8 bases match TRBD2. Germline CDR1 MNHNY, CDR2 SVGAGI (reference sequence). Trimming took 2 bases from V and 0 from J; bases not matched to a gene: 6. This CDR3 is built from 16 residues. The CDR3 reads CASSYGVSGSSYEQYF. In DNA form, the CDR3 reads TGTGCCAGCAGTTACGGTGTCAGCGGGAGCTCCTACGAGCAGTACTTC.

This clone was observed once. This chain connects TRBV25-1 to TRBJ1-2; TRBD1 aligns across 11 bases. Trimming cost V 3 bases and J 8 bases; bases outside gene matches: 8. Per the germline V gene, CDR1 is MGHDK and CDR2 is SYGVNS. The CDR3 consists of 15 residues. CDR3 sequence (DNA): TGTGCCAGCAGTGAGGGAGGACAGGGGGCAAGGGGCTACACCTTC. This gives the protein CASSEGGQGARGYTF.

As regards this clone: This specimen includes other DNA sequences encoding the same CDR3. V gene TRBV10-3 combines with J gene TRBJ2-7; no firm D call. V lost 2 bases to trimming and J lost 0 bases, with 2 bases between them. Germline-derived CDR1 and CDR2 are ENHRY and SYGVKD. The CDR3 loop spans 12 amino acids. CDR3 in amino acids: CAISEVSYEQYF. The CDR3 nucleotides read TGTGCCATCAGTGAGGTCTCCTACGAGCAGTACTTC.

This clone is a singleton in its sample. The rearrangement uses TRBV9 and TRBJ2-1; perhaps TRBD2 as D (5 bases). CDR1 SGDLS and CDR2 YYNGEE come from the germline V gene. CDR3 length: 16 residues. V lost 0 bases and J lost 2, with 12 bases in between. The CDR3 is CASSVGAGNAYNEQFF. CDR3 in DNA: TGTGCCAGCAGCGTAGGGGCGGGCAACGCCTACAATGAGCAGTTCTTC.

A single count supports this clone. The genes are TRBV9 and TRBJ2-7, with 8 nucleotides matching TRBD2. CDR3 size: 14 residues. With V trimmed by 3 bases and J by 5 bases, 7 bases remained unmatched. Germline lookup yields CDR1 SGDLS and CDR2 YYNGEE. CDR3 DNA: TGTGCCAGCAGCGATAGCGGGGTAATGGACGAGCAGTACTTC. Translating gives CASSDSGVMDEQYF.

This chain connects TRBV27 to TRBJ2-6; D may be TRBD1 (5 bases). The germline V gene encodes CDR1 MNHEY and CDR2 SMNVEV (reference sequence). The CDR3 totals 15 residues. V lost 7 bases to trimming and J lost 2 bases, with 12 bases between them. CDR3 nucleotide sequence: TGTGCCAGCACCCACGGCAGGGCTGGGGCCAACGTCCTGACTTTC. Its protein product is CASTHGRAGANVLTF.

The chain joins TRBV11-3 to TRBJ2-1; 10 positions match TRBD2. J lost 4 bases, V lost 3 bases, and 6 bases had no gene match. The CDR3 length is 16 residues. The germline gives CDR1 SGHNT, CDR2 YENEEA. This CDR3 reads CASSLAGTSVYNEQFF. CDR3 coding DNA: TGTGCCAGCAGCTTGGCCGGGACTAGCGTATACAATGAGCAGTTCTTC.

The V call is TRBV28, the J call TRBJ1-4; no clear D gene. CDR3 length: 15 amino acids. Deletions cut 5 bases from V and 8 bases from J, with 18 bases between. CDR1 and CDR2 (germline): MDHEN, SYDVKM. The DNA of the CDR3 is TGTGCCAGCAGTGCCACCGCCACGGGAGAAGAAAAACTGTTTTTT. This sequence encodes CASSATATGEEKLFF.

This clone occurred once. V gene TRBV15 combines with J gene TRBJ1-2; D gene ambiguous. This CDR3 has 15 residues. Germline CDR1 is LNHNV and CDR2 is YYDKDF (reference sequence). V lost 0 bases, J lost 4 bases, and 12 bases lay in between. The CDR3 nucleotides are TGTGCCACCAGCAGAGATCCTTCCATTGCCTATGGCTACACCTTC. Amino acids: CATSRDPSIAYGYTF.

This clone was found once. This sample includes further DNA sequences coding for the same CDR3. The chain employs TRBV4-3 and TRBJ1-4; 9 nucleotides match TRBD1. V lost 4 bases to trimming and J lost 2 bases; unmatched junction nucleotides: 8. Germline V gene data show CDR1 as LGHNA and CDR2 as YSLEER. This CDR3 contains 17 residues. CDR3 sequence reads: CASSRNRGRVTNEKLFF. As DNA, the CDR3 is TGCGCCAGCAGCCGAAACAGGGGGCGGGTTACTAATGAAAAACTGTTTTTT.

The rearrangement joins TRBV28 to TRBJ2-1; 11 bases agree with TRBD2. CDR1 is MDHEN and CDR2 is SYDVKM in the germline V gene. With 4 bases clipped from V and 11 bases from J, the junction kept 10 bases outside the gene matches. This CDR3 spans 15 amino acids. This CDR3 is CASSSPGLAVSQQFF. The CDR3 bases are TGTGCCAGCAGTTCGCCGGGACTAGCGGTATCTCAGCAGTTCTTC.

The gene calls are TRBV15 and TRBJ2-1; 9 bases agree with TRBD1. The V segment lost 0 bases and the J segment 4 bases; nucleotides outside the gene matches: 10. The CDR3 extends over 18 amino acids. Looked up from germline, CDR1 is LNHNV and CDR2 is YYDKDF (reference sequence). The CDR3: CATSRDYRGDRAYNEQFF. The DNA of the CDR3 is TGTGCCACCAGCAGAGATTACAGAGGGGACAGGGCTTACAATGAGCAGTTCTTC. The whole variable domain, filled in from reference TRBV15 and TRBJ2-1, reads DAMVIQNPRYQVTQFGKPVTLSCSQTLNHNVMYWYQQKSSQAPKLLFHYYDKDFNNEADTPDNFQSRRPNTSFCFLDIRSPGLGDTAMYLCATSRDYRGDRAYNEQFFGPGTRLTVL.

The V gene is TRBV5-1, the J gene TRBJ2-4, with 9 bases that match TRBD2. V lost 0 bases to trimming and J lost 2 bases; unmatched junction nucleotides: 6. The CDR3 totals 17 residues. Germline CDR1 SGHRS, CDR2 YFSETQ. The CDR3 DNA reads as TGCGCCAGCAGCTTGGCGCGGGAGGGTGGATCCAAAAACATTCAGTACTTC. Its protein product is CASSLAREGGSKNIQYF.

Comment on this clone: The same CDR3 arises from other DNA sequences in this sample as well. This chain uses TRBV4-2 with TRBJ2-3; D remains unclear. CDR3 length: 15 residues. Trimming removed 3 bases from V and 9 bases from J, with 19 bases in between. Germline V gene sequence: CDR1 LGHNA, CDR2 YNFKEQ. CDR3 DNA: TGTGCCAGCAGCCACGACCTCGGTTGGGAAAGGACGCAGTATTTT. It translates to CASSHDLGWERTQYF.

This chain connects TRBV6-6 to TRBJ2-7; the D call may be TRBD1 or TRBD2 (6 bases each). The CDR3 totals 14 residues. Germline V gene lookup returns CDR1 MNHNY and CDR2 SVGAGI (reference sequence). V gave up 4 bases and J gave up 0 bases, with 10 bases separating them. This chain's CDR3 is CASSWGRDSYEQYF. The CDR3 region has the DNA TGTGCCAGCAGTTGGGGGCGGGACTCCTACGAGCAGTACTTC.

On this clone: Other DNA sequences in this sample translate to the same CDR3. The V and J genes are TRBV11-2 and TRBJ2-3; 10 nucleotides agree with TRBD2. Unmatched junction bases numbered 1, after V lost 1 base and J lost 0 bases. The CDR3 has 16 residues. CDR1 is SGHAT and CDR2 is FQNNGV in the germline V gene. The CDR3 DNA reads TGTGCCAGCAGCTTAGGGACTAGCGGTAGCACAGATACGCAGTATTTT. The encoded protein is CASSLGTSGSTDTQYF.

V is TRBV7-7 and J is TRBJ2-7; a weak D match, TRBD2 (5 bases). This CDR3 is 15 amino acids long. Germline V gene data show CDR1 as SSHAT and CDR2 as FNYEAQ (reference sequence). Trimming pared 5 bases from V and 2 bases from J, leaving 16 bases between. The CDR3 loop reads CASSLRRDPTYEQYF. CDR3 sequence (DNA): TGTGCCAGCAGCCTCCGTCGGGATCCCACCTACGAGCAGTACTTC.

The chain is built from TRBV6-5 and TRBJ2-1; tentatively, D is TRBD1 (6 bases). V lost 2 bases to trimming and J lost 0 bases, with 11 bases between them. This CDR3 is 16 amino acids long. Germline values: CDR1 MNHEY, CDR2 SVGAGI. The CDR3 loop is CASSYSSGASYNEQFF. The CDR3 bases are TGTGCCAGCAGTTACAGTTCAGGGGCCTCCTACAATGAGCAGTTCTTC.

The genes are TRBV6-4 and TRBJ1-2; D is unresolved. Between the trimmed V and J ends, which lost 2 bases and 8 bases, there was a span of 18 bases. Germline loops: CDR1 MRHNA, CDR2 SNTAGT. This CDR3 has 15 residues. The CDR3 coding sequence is TGTGCCAGCAGTGACCAGGCAGGCGGCCTGAGGGGCTACACCTTC. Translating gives CASSDQAGGLRGYTF.

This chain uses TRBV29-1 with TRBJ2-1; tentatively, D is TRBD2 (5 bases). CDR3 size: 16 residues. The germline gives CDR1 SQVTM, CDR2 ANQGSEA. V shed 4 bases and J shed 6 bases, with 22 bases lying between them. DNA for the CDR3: TGCAGCGTTGTCGGGGTCTTTTTCGGGGTCCCCAATGAGCAGTTCTTC. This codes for CSVVGVFFGVPNEQFF.

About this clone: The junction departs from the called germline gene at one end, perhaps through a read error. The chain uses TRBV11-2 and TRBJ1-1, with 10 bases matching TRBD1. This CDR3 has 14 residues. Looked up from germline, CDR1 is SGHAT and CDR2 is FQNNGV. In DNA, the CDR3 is TGTGCCAGCAGCGCACCAGGGACAGGGGTTGAAGGTTTCTTT. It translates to CASSAPGTGVEGFF.